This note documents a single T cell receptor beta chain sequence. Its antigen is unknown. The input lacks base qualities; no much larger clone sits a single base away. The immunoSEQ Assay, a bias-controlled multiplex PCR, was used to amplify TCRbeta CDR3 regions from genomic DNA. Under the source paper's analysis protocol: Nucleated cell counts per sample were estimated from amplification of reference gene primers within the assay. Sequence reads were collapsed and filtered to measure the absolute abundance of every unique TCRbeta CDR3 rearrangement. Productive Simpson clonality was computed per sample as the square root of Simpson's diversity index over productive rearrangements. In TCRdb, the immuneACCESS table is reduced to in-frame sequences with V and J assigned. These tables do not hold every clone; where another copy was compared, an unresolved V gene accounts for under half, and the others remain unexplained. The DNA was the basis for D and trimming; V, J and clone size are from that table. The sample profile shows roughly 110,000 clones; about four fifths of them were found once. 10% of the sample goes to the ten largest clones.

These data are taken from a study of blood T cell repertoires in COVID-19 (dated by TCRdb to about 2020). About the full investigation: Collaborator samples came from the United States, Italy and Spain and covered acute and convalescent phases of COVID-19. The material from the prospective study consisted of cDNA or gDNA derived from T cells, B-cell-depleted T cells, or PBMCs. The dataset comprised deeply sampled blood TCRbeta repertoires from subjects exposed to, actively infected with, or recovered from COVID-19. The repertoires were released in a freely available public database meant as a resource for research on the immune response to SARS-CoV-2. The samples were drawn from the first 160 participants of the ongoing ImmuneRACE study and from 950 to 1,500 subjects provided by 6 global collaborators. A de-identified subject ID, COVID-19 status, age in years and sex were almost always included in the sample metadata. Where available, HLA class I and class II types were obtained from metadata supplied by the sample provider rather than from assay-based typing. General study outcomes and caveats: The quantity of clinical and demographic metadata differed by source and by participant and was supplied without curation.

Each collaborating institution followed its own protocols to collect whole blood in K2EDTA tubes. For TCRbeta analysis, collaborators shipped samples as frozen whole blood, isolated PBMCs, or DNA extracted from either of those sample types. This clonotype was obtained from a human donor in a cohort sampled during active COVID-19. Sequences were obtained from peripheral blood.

The DNA reads TGTGCCACGGGACTTCGGGACACTGAAGCTTTCTTT. The resulting protein is CATGLRDTEAFF. The rearranged chain carries TRBV2 and TRBJ1-1, and TRBD1 may be the D gene, going by 5 matching bases. The CDR3 numbers 12 residues from cysteine through phenylalanine. Of the read, only the CDR3 DNA is kept; its 36 bases are in frame from base 1. V was cut back by 10 bases and J by 3 bases, leaving a gap of 12 bases between them. The germline V gene yields SNHLY for CDR1 and FYNNEI for CDR2. The reference TRBV2 and TRBJ1-1 proteins fill in what lies around the CDR3, so the full variable domain reads EPEVTQTPSHQVTQMGQEVILRCVPISNHLYFYWYRQILGQKVEFLVSFYNNEISEKSEIFDDQFSVERPDGSNFTLKIRSTKLEDSAMYFCATGLRDTEAFFGQGTRLTVV.